These 14 T cell receptor beta chains share one sample of origin, sequenced in a study of blood T cell repertoires in COVID-19. This table comes from immunoSEQ multiplex PCR, and its TCRdb copy is limited to in-frame clones, with some not included. The sample holds some 200,000 clones, 65% to 90% seen once. The specimen was peripheral blood. Every receptor here comes from a human donor in a cohort sampled during active COVID-19.

The CDR3, as DNA: TGTGCCAGCACACAGGGGAACACAGATACGCAGTATTTT. Its protein is CASTQGNTDTQYF. The rearrangement uses TRBV27 and TRBJ2-3, with 7 bases fitting TRBD1. Germline lookup yields CDR1 MNHEY and CDR2 SMNVEV (reference sequence). Losses at the gene ends were 7 bases for V and 2 bases for J; bases not matched to a gene: 3. The CDR3 runs 13 residues.

The rearrangement uses TRBV15 and TRBJ1-2; 9 nucleotides align to TRBD1. This CDR3 is built from 15 residues. Germline lookup yields CDR1 LNHNV and CDR2 YYDKDF (reference sequence). Unmatched junction bases numbered 6, after V lost 4 bases and J lost 3 bases. The CDR3 bases are TGTGCCACCAGCAAAGGCACAGGGGGCGACTATGGCTACACCTTC. Its protein is CATSKGTGGDYGYTF.

The chain has TRBV18 and TRBJ2-7; 7 nucleotides align to TRBD1. The CDR3 sequence is 15 residues long. Germline assignment: CDR1 KGHSH and CDR2 LQKENI. Unmatched junction bases numbered 11, after V lost 4 bases and J lost 5 bases. The CDR3, as DNA: TGTGCCAGCTCACGGGGATTGGGACAGTTTGACGAGCAGTACTTC. Its protein is CASSRGLGQFDEQYF.

The rearrangement links TRBV2 to TRBJ2-1, with 7 bases that match TRBD1. The CDR3 length is 14 residues. V lost 6 bases, J lost 4 bases, and 6 bases stayed unmatched. CDR1 and CDR2 from the germline V gene are SNHLY and FYNNEI. In DNA form, the CDR3 reads TGTGCCAGCAGACCGGGACAGTTTTACAATGAGCAGTTCTTC. Residues: CASRPGQFYNEQFF.

This clone was counted between two and nine times. The chain employs TRBV20-1 and TRBJ2-1; no reliable D call. CDR1 and CDR2 from the germline V gene are DFQATT and SNEGSKA (reference sequence). The CDR3 spans 11 residues. Trimming pared 7 bases from V and 0 bases from J, leaving 4 bases between. The CDR3 reads CSGSSYNEQFF. The CDR3 coding sequence is TGCAGTGGGAGCTCCTACAATGAGCAGTTCTTC.

The CDR3, as DNA: TGTGCCAGCTCACCCAGGGCATGGGGCGCTGAAGCTTTCTTT. It is translated as CASSPRAWGAEAFF. V usage is TRBV18 and J usage is TRBJ1-1; D may be TRBD1 (5 bases). There are 14 residues in the CDR3. Per the germline V gene, CDR1 is KGHSH and CDR2 is LQKENI. Between the trimmed V and J ends, which lost 3 bases and 6 bases, there was a span of 14 bases.

This rearrangement joins TRBV5-1 to TRBJ2-1; 13 nucleotides line up with TRBD2. Trimming took 4 bases from V and 7 from J; bases not matched to a gene: 20. This CDR3 spans 20 amino acids. Germline V gene lookup returns CDR1 SGHRS and CDR2 YFSETQ. CDR3 region: CASSIGLAGVAYSGQNEQFF. Written as DNA, the CDR3 is TGCGCCAGCAGCATAGGACTAGCGGGAGTGGCCTACTCTGGCCAGAATGAGCAGTTCTTC. Based on the CDR3 plus reference TRBV5-1 and TRBJ2-1, the full variable domain is KAGVTQTPRYLIKTRGQQVTLSCSPISGHRSVSWYQQTPGQGLQFLFEYFSETQRNKGNFPGRFSGRQFSNSRSEMNVSTLELGDSALYLCASSIGLAGVAYSGQNEQFFGPGTRLTVL.

This clone occurred once. V usage is TRBV7-9 and J usage is TRBJ2-3; D is unclear. The CDR3 length is 16 residues. The germline V gene encodes CDR1 SEHNR and CDR2 FQNEAQ (reference sequence). V lost 4 bases, J lost 2 bases, and 16 bases lay in between. CDR3 nucleotide sequence: TGTGCCAGCAGCTATCCCTCGAACCTATACACAGATACGCAGTATTTT. Encoded protein: CASSYPSNLYTDTQYF.

The chain links TRBV28 to TRBJ1-2; tentative D call: TRBD1 (6 bases). Germline CDR1 reads MDHEN; CDR2 reads SYDVKM. This CDR3 has 16 residues. V lost 4 bases and J lost 2, with 17 bases in between. Here the CDR3 DNA reads TGTGCCAGCAGTTCCTTCGGGGGGCGCCGGAACTATGGCTACACCTTC. Its translation: CASSSFGGRRNYGYTF.

The chain combines TRBV12-3 or TRBV12-4 with TRBJ2-2; 7 nucleotides agree with TRBD2. With 5 bases clipped from V and 6 bases from J, the junction kept 3 bases outside the gene matches. The CDR3 runs 13 residues. The CDR3 DNA follows: TGTGCCAGCAGTACTGGACTAGCCGGGGAGCTGTTTTTT. It specifies CASSTGLAGELFF.

This chain links TRBV30 with TRBJ1-2; the D is unclear. The CDR3 contains 13 residues. V was cut by 0 bases and J by 2 bases, with 7 bases left in between. From germline, CDR1 is GTSNPN and CDR2 SVGIG (reference sequence). The CDR3 nucleotides read TGTGCCTGGAGTGTACGAGGGAACTATGGCTACACCTTC. Amino acid sequence: CAWSVRGNYGYTF. The variable domain in full, completed from reference TRBV30 and TRBJ1-2, reads SQTIHQWPATLVQPVGSPLSLECTVEGTSNPNLYWYRQAAGRGLQLLFYSVGIGQISSEVPQNLSASRPQDRQFILSSKKLLLSDSGFYLCAWSVRGNYGYTFGSGTRLTVV.

The chain recombines TRBV19 with TRBJ1-5; 11 bases match TRBD1. Germline V CDR1 and CDR2: LNHDA, SQIVND (reference sequence). Trimming took 3 bases from V and 4 from J; bases not matched to a gene: 5. The CDR3 sequence is 16 residues long. The CDR3 loop reads CASSISRDRGNQPQHF. The CDR3, as DNA: TGTGCCAGTAGTATTTCCCGGGACAGGGGGAATCAGCCCCAGCATTTT.

The CDR3 DNA sequence: TGTGCCAGCAGCCTCCTCCGAGACAGTTACTACGAGCAGTACTTC. Its protein is CASSLLRDSYYEQYF. This chain connects TRBV11-2 to TRBJ2-7, with D tentatively TRBD1 (5 bases). This CDR3 is 15 amino acids long. CDR1 is SGHAT and CDR2 is FQNNGV in the germline V gene. V was shortened by 5 bases and J by 3 bases, with 17 bases between the two germline ends.

The V and J genes are TRBV30 and TRBJ2-5; 10 positions match TRBD1. Trimming at V came to 5 bases and at J to 5 bases, leaving 8 bases not matched to a gene. CDR1 is GTSNPN and CDR2 is SVGIG in the germline V gene (reference sequence). The CDR3 spans 14 residues. CDR3 DNA sequence: TGTGCCTGGGCTGGGACAGGGGTTCGGGAGACCCAGTACTTC. It yields the protein CAWAGTGVRETQYF.